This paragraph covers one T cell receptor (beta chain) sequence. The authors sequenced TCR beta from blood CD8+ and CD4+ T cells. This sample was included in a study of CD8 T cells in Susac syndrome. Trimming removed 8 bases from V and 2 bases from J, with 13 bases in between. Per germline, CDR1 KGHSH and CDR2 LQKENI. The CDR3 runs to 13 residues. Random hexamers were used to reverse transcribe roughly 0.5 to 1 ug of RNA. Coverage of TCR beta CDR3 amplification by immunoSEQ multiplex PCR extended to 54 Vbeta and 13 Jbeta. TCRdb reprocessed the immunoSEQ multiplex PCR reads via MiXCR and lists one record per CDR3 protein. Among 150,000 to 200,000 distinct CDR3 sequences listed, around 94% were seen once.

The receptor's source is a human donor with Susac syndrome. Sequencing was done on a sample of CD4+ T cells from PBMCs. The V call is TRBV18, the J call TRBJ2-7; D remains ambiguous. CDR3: CASARTVTYEQYF. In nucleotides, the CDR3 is TGTGCCAGCGCTCGTACAGTAACCTACGAGCAGTACTTC.